The clone carrying this TCR beta chain was observed at least ten times. The data originate from a study of regulatory T cells in long-lasting Graves disease. Time point in this sample: newly diagnosed GD, antithyroid drugs for less than 3 months. Following extraction of RNA from PBMCs, that RNA was used to make the TCR library. Germline V gene data show CDR1 as SGHVS and CDR2 as FNYEAQ. Losses at the gene ends were 3 bases for V and 0 bases for J; bases not matched to a gene: 4. CDR3 length: 16 residues. The TCR beta library used iRepertoire HTBI primers with Arm-PCR amplification of CDR3. TCRdb re-called the multiplex PCR reads with MiXCR, one entry per CDR3 protein. The sample includes approximately 350,000 distinct CDR3 sequences, approximately 16% of them seen just once. These records were also assigned to another study, of T cells in Graves' hyperthyroidism and ophthalmopathy. This second study notes: Graves' hyperthyroidism without ophthalmopathy progression within 18 months was termed stable. HTBI primers were the set used in a first-round RT-PCR of the TCR CDR3.

The clonotype was recovered from a man aged 40-49 years with Graves disease. Material: peripheral blood mononuclear cells (PBMCs), obtained at new diagnosis, from a patient treated with antithyroid drugs. The V gene is TRBV7-6, the J gene TRBJ2-3, with 9 bases that match TRBD2. Here the CDR3 reads CASSLGAGGSTDTQYF. CDR3 coding DNA: TGTGCCAGCAGCTTGGGAGCGGGGGGCAGCACAGATACGCAGTATTTT.